Described below is a single T cell receptor (beta chain) sequence and its context. This record belongs to a study of blood T cell repertoires in COVID-19. Enrolled during active infection, Seattle patients were then followed longitudinally. Generated by immunoSEQ multiplex PCR, the TCRdb table keeps only in-frame clones and is missing some. This repertoire shows about 220,000 clones, around 83% found once; its top ten account for about 5%. The germline V gene has CDR1 LGHDT and CDR2 YNNKEL (reference sequence). CDR3 length: 14 amino acids. V shed 2 bases, J shed 5 bases, and the junction held 1 base outside the gene matches.

This sequence was found in a woman between 65 and 79 years old with COVID-19, enrolled during active disease. The chain is built from TRBV3-1 (or the pseudogene TRBV3-2) and TRBJ1-5; 9 bases align to TRBD1. Sample: peripheral blood. The CDR3: CASSQRTGDQPQHF. CDR3 nucleotides: TGTGCCAGCAGCCAAAGGACAGGGGATCAGCCCCAGCATTTT.